The clone carrying this T cell receptor (beta chain) appeared a few times. Its antigen is undetermined. This sample stems from a study of T cells in Graves' hyperthyroidism and ophthalmopathy. Study-level results: Most clonotypes expanded in the thyroid (above 0.001) were also present in blood.

Per germline, CDR1 MNHEY and CDR2 SVGEGT. Trimming removed 6 bases at V and 9 bases at J, with 15 bases between. CDR3 size: 13 residues. Patients between 18 and 65 years old had hyperthyroidism, newly diagnosed and lasting under 2 months. Lactation, pregnancy, other autoimmune disease or uncontrolled infection excluded patients. The study based diagnoses on clinical symptoms, serum thyroxine and TRAb, thyroid ultrasound and orbital computed tomography. TCR beta CDR3 region amplification was performed from RNA transcripts. RT-PCR in the first round (using the HTBI primer set) targeted the TCR CDR3. TCRdb reprocessed the multiplex PCR reads via MiXCR and lists one record per CDR3 protein. The table shows roughly 570,000 distinct CDR3 sequences, with approximately 14% occurring only once.

The sample was blood. The chain combines TRBV6-2 or TRBV6-3 with TRBJ2-1; TRBD2 might be the D (6 bases). The TCR originated in a woman aged 25 to 39 with Graves' hyperthyroidism. The CDR3 here is CASSPGLMGEQFF. The CDR3 coding sequence is TGTGCCAGCAGCCCGGGACTCATGGGTGAGCAGTTCTTC.